This passage covers 28 T cell receptor beta chains from one sample sequenced in a study of blood T cell repertoires in COVID-19. Generated by immunoSEQ multiplex PCR, the TCRdb table keeps only in-frame clones and is missing some. Among about 250,000 clones, 70% to 90% were seen once, and the ten largest hold over 1.3%. Sequencing was performed on peripheral blood. These receptors all come from an older man with acute or convalescent COVID-19.

Remarks on this clone: A read error may account for a junction end that differs from germline. This chain joins TRBV10-1 and TRBJ2-2; D perhaps matches TRBD2 (7 bases). The CDR3 runs 16 residues. The germline gives CDR1 WNHNN, CDR2 SYGVQD (reference sequence). In DNA form, the CDR3 reads TGCGCCAGCCTGGAAGGGGGGACTACGAAGACCGGGGAGCTGTTTTTT. The encoded protein is CASLEGGTTKTGELFF.

The chain has TRBV11-2 and TRBJ1-2; 8 bases fit TRBD1. The CDR3 contains 14 residues. V lost 4 bases and J lost 8; bases outside the gene matches: 9. Germline V gene data show CDR1 as SGHAT and CDR2 as FQNNGV. The chain's CDR3 is CASSSEGTGRGYTF. CDR3 nucleotides: TGTGCCAGCAGCTCAGAGGGGACAGGCCGGGGCTACACCTTC. The variable domain in full, completed from reference TRBV11-2 and TRBJ1-2, reads EAGVAQSPRYKIIEKRQSVAFWCNPISGHATLYWYQQILGQGPKLLIQFQNNGVVDDSQLPKDRFSAERLKGVDSTLKIQPAKLEDSAVYLCASSSEGTGRGYTFGSGTRLTVV.

Turning to this clone: Other DNA sequences within the sample encode an identical CDR3. The chain is built from TRBV19 and TRBJ1-4; no definite D call. This CDR3 is built from 13 residues. Trimming took 2 bases from V and 7 from J, leaving 8 bases between them. Germline CDR1 LNHDA, CDR2 SQIVND (reference sequence). This CDR3 reads CASSITGSEKLFF. Written as DNA, the CDR3 is TGTGCCAGTAGTATAACCGGTAGTGAAAAACTGTTTTTT.

The chain links TRBV13 to TRBJ2-3, with 16 bases aligning to TRBD2. The CDR3 sequence is 15 residues long. Trimming removed 5 bases from V and 9 bases from J; junction bases left unmatched: 5. The germline gives CDR1 PRHDT, CDR2 FYEKMQ (reference sequence). CDR3 sequence reads: CASSQGLAGGRTQYF. CDR3 nucleotide sequence: TGTGCCAGCAGCCAGGGACTAGCGGGAGGGAGGACGCAGTATTTT.

The genes are TRBV6-5 and TRBJ2-7; D possibly corresponds to TRBD1 (6 bases). Per the germline V gene, CDR1 is MNHEY and CDR2 is SVGAGI. V gave up 5 bases and J gave up 4 bases, with 18 bases separating them. This CDR3 contains 15 residues. CDR3 nucleotides: TGTGCCAGCAGTCGACCCGGGACACTAACGTACGAGCAGTACTTC. It encodes CASSRPGTLTYEQYF.

V usage is TRBV5-1 and J usage is TRBJ2-5, with D possibly being TRBD1 (7 bases). This CDR3 spans 16 amino acids. Germline-derived CDR1 and CDR2 are SGHRS and YFSETQ. V was pared by 4 bases and J by 4 bases, with 20 bases between. As DNA, the CDR3 is TGCGCCAGCAGCCCCACGGGCGGGACAGAAGCAGAGACCCAGTACTTC. Protein sequence: CASSPTGGTEAETQYF.

The V call is TRBV3-1 (or the pseudogene TRBV3-2), the J call TRBJ2-1; possible D gene TRBD2, 6 bases. The germline V gene encodes CDR1 LGHDT and CDR2 YNNKEL (reference sequence). V was shortened by 4 bases and J by 5 bases, with 12 bases between the two germline ends. This CDR3 is built from 14 residues. DNA of the CDR3: TGTGCCAGCAGCCGGGACTTGGCGAACAATGAGCAGTTCTTC. Its translation: CASSRDLANNEQFF.

The chain recombines TRBV5-1 with TRBJ2-7, with a tentative D call TRBD2 (6 bases). Germline assignment: CDR1 SGHRS and CDR2 YFSETQ. The germline V and J ends were trimmed by 4 bases and 3 bases, with 11 bases remaining between them. The CDR3 spans 13 residues. CDR3 nucleotides: TGCGCCAGCAGCAGAGGGGAGGTCTACGAGCAGTACTTC. Amino acid sequence: CASSRGEVYEQYF.

This clone was counted a single time. This chain connects TRBV7-8 to TRBJ2-5; D might be TRBD2 (5 bases). The germline V gene has CDR1 SGHVS and CDR2 FQNEAQ. The V end was cut by 2 bases, the J end by 5 bases, with 9 bases between. This CDR3 region has 13 residues. The DNA for the CDR3 is TGTGCCAGCAGCTTAAACCGGAGGGAGACCCAGTACTTC. Amino acids: CASSLNRRETQYF.

V gene TRBV7-9 combines with J gene TRBJ1-1; TRBD1 aligns across 9 bases. V dropped 5 bases and J dropped 5; count of bases not matched to a gene: 12. Germline V CDR1 and CDR2: SEHNR, FQNEAQ (reference sequence). The CDR3 extends over 16 amino acids. CDR3 DNA: TGTGCCAGCAGCAAAAGGTACAGGGACAGGGAAACTGAAGCTTTCTTT. Translated: CASSKRYRDRETEAFF.

This chain joins TRBV4-3 and TRBJ2-5, with 8 positions matching TRBD2. Unmatched junction bases numbered 12, after V lost 4 bases and J lost 5 bases. CDR3 length: 16 residues. Germline V gives CDR1 LGHNA, CDR2 YSLEER. The CDR3 spells CASSPLTRGGWETQYF. CDR3 nucleotides: TGCGCCAGCAGCCCCCTAACGCGCGGGGGGTGGGAGACCCAGTACTTC.

This clone was seen more than once but under ten times. The chain carries TRBV27 and TRBJ1-6; D call uncertain. V was shortened by 6 bases and J by 9 bases, with 24 bases between the two germline ends. The CDR3 is 17 residues long. Looked up from germline, CDR1 is MNHEY and CDR2 is SMNVEV (reference sequence). This CDR3 is CASSLVTSNLGGSPLHF. CDR3 sequence (DNA): TGTGCCAGCAGCCTCGTTACGTCTAACCTGGGAGGTTCACCCCTCCACTTT.

The J gene is TRBJ1-2, the V gene TRBV28; a weak D match, TRBD1 (6 bases). The germline gives CDR1 MDHEN, CDR2 SYDVKM. The CDR3 totals 17 residues. V was shortened by 4 bases and J by 5 bases, with 23 bases between the two germline ends. CDR3 bases: TGTGCCAGCAGTTCAGGGGCAGGGGACGGGTATAGATATGGCTACACCTTC. Translating it yields CASSSGAGDGYRYGYTF.

V is TRBV7-2 and J is TRBJ2-6; possibly TRBD1 for D (5 bases). CDR3 length: 16 amino acids. V was pared by 4 bases and J by 2 bases, with 12 bases between. The germline V gene encodes CDR1 SGHTA and CDR2 FQGNSA. CDR3 protein: CASSSNRIPGANVLTF. CDR3 in DNA: TGTGCCAGCAGCTCAAACAGGATTCCTGGGGCCAACGTCCTGACTTTC.

A single count supports this clone. The chain has TRBV12-3 or TRBV12-4 and TRBJ2-7, with D perhaps matching TRBD2 (5 bases). V lost 6 bases and J lost 2, with 11 bases in between. The CDR3 spans 13 residues. The chain's CDR3 is CASSPSGPYEQYF. CDR3 in DNA: TGTGCCAGCAGCCCCAGCGGCCCCTACGAGCAGTACTTC.

The chain has TRBV19 and TRBJ1-2; TRBD1 matches at 8 bases. After removal of 4 bases from V and 8 bases from J, the junction contained 9 bases not matched to a gene. CDR1 is LNHDA, CDR2 SQIVND, per germline (reference sequence). This CDR3 has 14 amino acids. Here the CDR3 DNA reads TGTGCCAGTAGTAGCGGACAGGGCGCGGGAGGCTACACCTTC. It is translated as CASSSGQGAGGYTF.

This clone showed up just a few times. V and J are TRBV9 and TRBJ1-4; 7 positions match TRBD1. Germline CDR1 is SGDLS and CDR2 is YYNGEE. The J segment lost 10 bases and the V segment lost 4 bases, leaving 7 bases of the junction unmatched. There are 13 residues in the CDR3. DNA of the CDR3: TGTGCCAGCAGCCTCCCGGGACAGACAAAACTGTTTTTT. It yields the protein CASSLPGQTKLFF.

The V and J genes are TRBV12-3 or TRBV12-4 and TRBJ2-7, with TRBD1 identical over 9 bases. The trim removed 5 bases at V and 4 bases at J, leaving 3 bases unmatched. This CDR3 comprises 13 residues. The CDR3, as DNA: TGTGCCAGCAGTAGGGACAGGGTATACGAGCAGTACTTC. It encodes CASSRDRVYEQYF.

The chain is built from TRBV6-5 and TRBJ2-1, with 10 bases matching TRBD2. The germline CDR1 and CDR2 sequences are MNHEY and SVGAGI. The CDR3 has 13 residues. J gave up 7 bases and V 6 bases, and 3 bases lay outside the gene matches. CDR3 sequence: CASRRTSGNEQFF. The CDR3 DNA reads as TGTGCCAGCAGGCGGACTAGCGGTAATGAGCAGTTCTTC.

The chain couples TRBV11-2 to TRBJ2-7; 10 bases fit TRBD2. V was pared by 0 bases and J by 0 bases, with 2 bases of the junction left unmatched. Germline V gives CDR1 SGHAT, CDR2 FQNNGV. The CDR3 sequence is 16 residues long. The CDR3 DNA reads TGTGCCAGCAGCTTAGAGCTAGCGGGGGCCTCCTACGAGCAGTACTTC. Translating it yields CASSLELAGASYEQYF.

J is TRBJ1-4 and V is TRBV19; D is ambiguous. Germline assignment: CDR1 LNHDA and CDR2 SQIVND (reference sequence). V was trimmed by 1 base and J by 5 bases, leaving 11 bases between them. The CDR3 totals 15 residues. CDR3 loop: CASSIGSGNNEKLFF. DNA of the CDR3: TGTGCCAGTAGTATAGGGTCAGGAAACAATGAAAAACTGTTTTTT.

The chain carries TRBV29-1 and TRBJ2-7, with 8 nucleotides matching TRBD1. Per germline, CDR1 SQVTM and CDR2 ANQGSEA. V was pared by 7 bases and J by 7 bases, with 12 bases of the junction left unmatched. The length of the CDR3 is 13 residues. The CDR3 sequence: CSAAGTGFPEQYF. The DNA for the CDR3 is TGCAGCGCTGCCGGGACAGGCTTTCCGGAGCAGTACTTC.

This clone appeared a single time. The chain couples TRBV19 to TRBJ1-3; the match to TRBD1 covers 9 bases. Germline trimming cut 6 bases from V and 2 bases from J; bases unmatched to any gene: 5. The CDR3 spans 15 residues. Germline CDR1 and CDR2: LNHDA and SQIVND (reference sequence). CDR3 in amino acids: CASSYRDRAGNTIYF. CDR3 bases: TGTGCCAGTAGCTACCGGGACAGGGCTGGAAACACCATATATTTT.

J is TRBJ2-2 and V is TRBV19; D is possibly TRBD1 (5 bases). V was shortened by 4 bases and J by 4 bases, with 13 bases between the two germline ends. Germline CDR1 is LNHDA and CDR2 is SQIVND (reference sequence). CDR3 length: 15 amino acids. Written as DNA, the CDR3 is TGTGCCAGTAGTAACCTGGACACTTTCACCGGGGAGCTGTTTTTT. Its translation is CASSNLDTFTGELFF.

This sequence joins TRBV29-1 and TRBJ2-3, with 7 bases identical to TRBD2. J was trimmed by 6 bases and V by 3 bases; bases with no gene match: 3. Germline CDR1 and CDR2: SQVTM and ANQGSEA. This CDR3 contains 12 residues. CDR3 in amino acids: CSVDRGGDTQYF. CDR3 in DNA: TGCAGCGTTGATAGGGGAGGGGATACGCAGTATTTT.

The chain combines TRBV28 with TRBJ2-1, with 9 bases fitting TRBD1. V gave up 6 bases and J gave up 3 bases; unmatched junction bases: 15. This CDR3 contains 18 residues. Germline-derived CDR1 and CDR2 are MDHEN and SYDVKM. CDR3 in DNA: TGTGCCAGCAGCCCCTCCCCTCGCCGGACAGGGGTCTACAATGAGCAGTTCTTC. Amino acids: CASSPSPRRTGVYNEQFF.

The chain couples TRBV10-2 to TRBJ1-5; tentative D call: TRBD1 (5 bases). The V end was cut by 3 bases, the J end by 2 bases, with 11 bases between. Germline V lookup: CDR1 WSHSY, CDR2 SAAADI. The CDR3 is 15 amino acids. DNA of the CDR3: TGCGCCAGCAGTGAACCACAGGCCGGCAATCAGCCCCAGCATTTT. This codes for CASSEPQAGNQPQHF.

CDR3 protein: CSVEGDRGMRDRGRRNSNQPQHF. The CDR3 bases are TGCAGCGTTGAAGGGGACAGGGGGATGAGAGACAGGGGGCGCCGAAATAGCAATCAGCCCCAGCATTTT. The V call is TRBV29-1, the J call TRBJ1-5, with 11 bases lining up with TRBD1. Germline values: CDR1 SQVTM, CDR2 ANQGSEA. The CDR3 has 23 amino acids. V shed 1 base and J 0 bases; nucleotides not matched to a gene: 23.